What follows are 11 T cell receptor beta chains derived from one specimen sequenced in a study of T cell clusters in autoimmune cytopenias. TRB was amplified by touch-down multiplex PCR, primer pools A and B combined. With the multiplex PCR reads reprocessed, TCRdb shows one record per CDR3 protein and no DNA. The sample yields around 2,000 distinct CDR3 sequences, of which the top ten take up 30% to 40%. TRB amplification used roughly 250 ng of peripheral blood genomic DNA. Sequencing input: peripheral blood. These receptors originate from a human donor with an autoimmune cytopenia, with autoimmune hepatitis or in good health (not recorded which).

This clonotype is medium-sized (0.01 to 0.1%) by frequency. The rearrangement joins TRBV5-7 to TRBJ2-2; with no DNA, the TCRdb D assignment of TRBD1 cannot be verified. TRBV5-7 is assigned to the ORF class and has an uncertain function. The CDR3 spans 15 residues. The CDR3 region is CASSWGQVDTGELFF.

J is TRBJ2-1 and V is TRBV29-1; the D call from TCRdb, TRBD2, cannot be confirmed without DNA. This CDR3 comprises 15 residues. Germline V gives CDR1 SQVTM, CDR2 ANQGSEA. The CDR3: CSVLCGKSSYNEQFF.

This chain joins TRBV20-1 and TRBJ1-2; checking the TCRdb D call of TRBD1 is not possible without DNA. The CDR3 extends over 14 amino acids. Looked up from germline, CDR1 is DFQATT and CDR2 is SNEGSKA (reference sequence). CDR3 in amino acids: CSALRQGGGYGYTF.

This clonotype is labeled medium-sized based on frequency. This rearrangement joins TRBV29-1 to TRBJ2-5. Germline-derived CDR1 and CDR2 are SQVTM and ANQGSEA. This CDR3 is 12 amino acids long. The CDR3 sequence is CSVDRYQETQYF. Full variable domain (missing parts from reference TRBV29-1 and TRBJ2-5): SAVISQKPSRDICQRGTSLTIQCQVDSQVTMMFWYRQQPGQSLTLIATANQGSEATYESGFVIDKFPISRPNLTFSTLTVSNMSPEDSSIYLCSVDRYQETQYFGPGTRLLVL.

The rearrangement links TRBV29-1 to TRBJ2-6; TCRdb calls TRBD1, which cannot be checked without DNA. The CDR3 covers 18 residues. CDR1 is SQVTM and CDR2 is ANQGSEA in the germline V gene. The CDR3 loop reads CSVDMGYRGHSGANVLTF.

The chain uses TRBV10-3 and TRBJ1-1; the D call from TCRdb, TRBD1, cannot be confirmed without DNA. Germline V gene data show CDR1 as ENHRY and CDR2 as SYGVKD. This CDR3 has 14 residues. The CDR3 here is CAISRDLLGTEAFF.

This clonotype counts as medium-sized by frequency. The V call is TRBV27, the J call TRBJ2-1; TCRdb outputs TRBD2, but without DNA this stays unchecked. This CDR3 comprises 15 residues. Germline lookup yields CDR1 MNHEY and CDR2 SMNVEV (reference sequence). CDR3 in amino acids: CASSSGTSGRNEQFF.

The chain links TRBV6-5 to TRBJ1-2; without DNA, the TCRdb call of TRBD1 cannot be checked. The CDR3 totals 15 residues. Germline V CDR1 and CDR2: MNHEY, SVGAGI. CDR3 amino acids: CASRRTARDLYGYTF.

Frequency places this clonotype as medium-sized. This chain's CDR3 is CASSLSTEAFF. This chain links TRBV19 with TRBJ1-1. Looked up from germline, CDR1 is LNHDA and CDR2 is SQIVND (reference sequence). The CDR3 extends over 11 amino acids.

This clonotype is medium-sized by frequency. The chain carries TRBV20-1 and TRBJ1-2; TCRdb designates TRBD1, a call that cannot be tested without DNA. This CDR3 has 15 amino acids. Germline V CDR1 and CDR2: DFQATT, SNEGSKA (reference sequence). CDR3 sequence: CSARRDRIVLSGYTF.

Judged by frequency, this clonotype is medium-sized. The CDR3 protein is CASSSGVGSPLHF. The V gene is TRBV19, the J gene TRBJ1-6. CDR1 and CDR2 from the germline V gene are LNHDA and SQIVND (reference sequence). This CDR3 contains 13 residues.